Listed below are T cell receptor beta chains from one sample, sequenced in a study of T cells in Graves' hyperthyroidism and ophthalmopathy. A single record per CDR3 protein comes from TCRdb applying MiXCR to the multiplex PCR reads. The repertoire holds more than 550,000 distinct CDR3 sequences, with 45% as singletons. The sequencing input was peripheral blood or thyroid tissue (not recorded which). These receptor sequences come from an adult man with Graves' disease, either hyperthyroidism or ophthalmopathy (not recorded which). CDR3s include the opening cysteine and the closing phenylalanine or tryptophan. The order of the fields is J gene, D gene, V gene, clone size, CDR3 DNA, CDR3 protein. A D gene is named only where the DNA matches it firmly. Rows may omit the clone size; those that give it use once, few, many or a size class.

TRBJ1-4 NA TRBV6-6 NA TGTGCCAGCAAGGAGGGGACGGATGAAAAACTGTTTTTT CASKEGTDEKLFF
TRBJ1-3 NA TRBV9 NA TGTGCCAGCAGCGTCGACAGTTACACCATATATTTT CASSVDSYTIYF
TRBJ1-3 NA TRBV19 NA TGTGCCAGTAGCATATATGACACCTCTGGAAACACCATATATTTT CASSIYDTSGNTIYF
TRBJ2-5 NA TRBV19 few TGTGCCAGTAGTATAGGGTTGGAGGAGACCCAGTACTTC CASSIGLEETQYF
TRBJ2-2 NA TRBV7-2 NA TGTGCCAGCAGCCAAGAAAGGGTTGACGGGGAGCTGTTTTTT CASSQERVDGELFF
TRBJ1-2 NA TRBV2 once TGTGCCAGCAGTCGCATCCCTGACTATGACTACACCTTC CASSRIPDYDYTF
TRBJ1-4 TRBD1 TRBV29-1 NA TGCAGCGTCGCGGACAGGGGAGGTGAAAAACTGTTTTTT CSVADRGGEKLFF
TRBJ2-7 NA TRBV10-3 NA TGTGCCATCAGATCAGGGGCTAGCGTCCACGAGCAGTACTTC CAIRSGASVHEQYF
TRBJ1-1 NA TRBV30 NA TGTGCCTGGAGGACAGGCCCTGAAGCTTTCTTT CAWRTGPEAFF
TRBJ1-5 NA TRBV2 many TGTGCCAGCAGTTATGGACGGAGCAATCAGCCCCAGCATTTT CASSYGRSNQPQHF
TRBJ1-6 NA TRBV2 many TGTGCCAGCAGTCAAGACCAGGGTTATAATTCACCCCTCCACTTT CASSQDQGYNSPLHF
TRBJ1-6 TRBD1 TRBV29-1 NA TGCAGCGTCGACCGGGACAGTAATTCACCCCTCCACTTT CSVDRDSNSPLHF
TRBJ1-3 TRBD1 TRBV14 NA TGTGCCGGCAGCCAAGGACAGGACTCTGGAAACACCATATATTTT CAGSQGQDSGNTIYF
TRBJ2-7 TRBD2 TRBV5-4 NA TGTGCCAGCAGCTTGGGGTTGGCTAGCGGGAGGTACGAGCAGTACTTC CASSLGLASGRYEQYF
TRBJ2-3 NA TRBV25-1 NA TGTGCCAGCAGTGAAGGCGAGACAGATACGCAGTATTTT CASSEGETDTQYF
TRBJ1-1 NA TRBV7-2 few TGTGCTAGCAGCTCAGGAGGGCTGGTGGAAGCTTTCTTT CASSSGGLVEAFF
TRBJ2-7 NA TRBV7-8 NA TGTGCCAGCAGCTTAGGGGCCTCCTCTCTTCGACTCTACGAGCAGTACTTC CASSLGASSLRLYEQYF
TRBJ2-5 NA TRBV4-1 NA TGCGCCAGCAGCCAAGACATCGTGGGACGGGGAGAGACCCAGTACTTC CASSQDIVGRGETQYF
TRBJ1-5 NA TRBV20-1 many TGCAGTGCTAGAGGGGGAGCGACCAATCAGCCCCAGCATTTT CSARGGATNQPQHF